This paragraph covers one TCR beta chain sequence. While infection was still active, Seattle patients were enrolled and then followed longitudinally. This sample was taken from a study of blood T cell repertoires in COVID-19. On the study more broadly: PBMCs, B-cell-depleted T cells, or T cells were the source of the cDNA or gDNA that made up the material.

Germline CDR1 reads SNHLY; CDR2 reads FYNNEI. Deletions cut 2 bases from V and 8 bases from J, with 15 bases between. This CDR3 has 14 residues. Only in-frame clones appear in the TCRdb table, and some are missing; sequencing was by immunoSEQ multiplex PCR. Counted here are tens of thousands of clones, 87% occurring once; the ten biggest clones make up around 3.4%. J is TRBJ1-2 and V is TRBV2, with D tentatively TRBD1 (5 bases). Source material: peripheral blood. This receptor was taken from a man in his forties with COVID-19, enrolled during active disease. The CDR3 DNA reads TGTGCCAGCAGTGAATGGGGGGAAAGAAGGGGCTACACCTTC. It encodes CASSEWGERRGYTF.